A single TCR beta chain is shown here with its context. As yet, its antigen is unknown. Germline is not matched at one junction end, which may reflect a read error. Uncontrolled infection, other autoimmune disease, pregnancy and lactation each barred patients from inclusion. PBMCs were sourced from around 10 ml fresh peripheral blood. The source of the sample is a study of T cells in Graves' hyperthyroidism and ophthalmopathy. Amplified TCR beta CDR3 regions derived from RNA transcripts. The HTBI set primed first-round TCR CDR3 RT-PCR. A single record per CDR3 protein comes from TCRdb applying MiXCR to the multiplex PCR reads. The sample has more than 500,000 distinct CDR3 sequences; 14% are singletons. Study results and limitations: Blood also showed most of the thyroid clonotypes that were expanded above 0.001.

The CDR3 totals 12 residues. Looked up from germline, CDR1 is SGHTA and CDR2 is FQGNSA. The chain links TRBV7-2 to TRBJ2-4; no clear D gene. The tail of the sequence fits TRBJ2-1 better, so the J call may be wrong. The clonotype was recovered from a woman aged 40 to 50 with Graves' hyperthyroidism. Material for sequencing was blood. The CDR3, as DNA: TGCGCCAGCAGCCCAACAGTCAATGATCAGTTCTTC. Its protein is CASSPTVNDQFF.